These 5 T cell receptor beta chains came from one sample sequenced in a study of cytomegalovirus exposure and HLA in healthy donors. The PCR was carried out with 60 Vbeta primers and 13 Jbeta primers. Method: immunoSEQ multiplex PCR; TCRdb's copy keeps in-frame clones and lacks some. This table holds roughly 200,000 clones, approximately 84% found once. The sequenced material came from PBMCs. The receptor source for this set is a female donor in good health and CMV-seronegative.

The chain uses TRBV28 and TRBJ1-2; D is perhaps TRBD1 (6 bases). The V end was cut by 4 bases, the J end by 8 bases, with 14 bases between. This CDR3 region has 13 residues. The germline V gene encodes CDR1 MDHEN and CDR2 SYDVKM. CDR3 sequence reads: CASSSNRERGYTF. The CDR3 nucleotides read TGTGCCAGCAGTTCGAACAGGGAACGCGGCTACACCTTC.

The V call is TRBV27, the J call TRBJ2-5; perhaps TRBD1 as D (6 bases). Trimming took 4 bases from V and 0 from J, leaving 15 bases between them. The CDR3 extends over 16 amino acids. Germline CDR1 MNHEY, CDR2 SMNVEV (reference sequence). CDR3 residues: CASSSRGRKYQETQYF. CDR3 nucleotides: TGTGCCAGCAGTTCCAGGGGACGGAAGTACCAAGAGACCCAGTACTTC.

The rearrangement links TRBV11-2 to TRBJ1-2; weak D call: TRBD1 (5 bases). Germline lookup yields CDR1 SGHAT and CDR2 FQNNGV. Trimming took off 0 bases at V and 4 bases at J, with 9 bases between the two ends. This CDR3 has 14 amino acids. The CDR3 sequence is CASSLDLTAYGYTF. CDR3 in DNA: TGTGCCAGCAGCTTAGATCTGACAGCCTATGGCTACACCTTC.

This clone was seen a few times. The genes are TRBV2 and TRBJ2-1; 8 bases fit TRBD2. Germline assignment: CDR1 SNHLY and CDR2 FYNNEI. The CDR3 extends over 15 amino acids. The V and J ends lost 6 bases and 6 bases, in that order; junction bases with no gene match: 10. The CDR3 sequence is CASSGSGSPPNEQFF. The CDR3 coding sequence is TGTGCCAGCAGCGGGAGCGGGAGTCCCCCCAATGAGCAGTTCTTC.

This clone was recorded once. The chain recombines TRBV13 with TRBJ1-1; TRBD1 might be the D (6 bases). Germline-derived CDR1 and CDR2 are PRHDT and FYEKMQ (reference sequence). There are 15 residues in the CDR3. The V end lost 8 bases, the J end lost 5 bases, and 21 bases lay between the germline ends. The CDR3 protein is CASGGPGVMRTEAFF. The CDR3 bases are TGTGCCAGCGGCGGTCCAGGGGTGATGCGGACTGAAGCTTTCTTT. Full variable domain (remainder filled in from reference TRBV13 and TRBJ1-1): AAGVIQSPRHLIKEKRETATLKCYPIPRHDTVYWYQQGPGQDPQFLISFYEKMQSDKGSIPDRFSAQQFSDYHSELNMSSLELGDSALYFCASGGPGVMRTEAFFGQGTRLTVV.